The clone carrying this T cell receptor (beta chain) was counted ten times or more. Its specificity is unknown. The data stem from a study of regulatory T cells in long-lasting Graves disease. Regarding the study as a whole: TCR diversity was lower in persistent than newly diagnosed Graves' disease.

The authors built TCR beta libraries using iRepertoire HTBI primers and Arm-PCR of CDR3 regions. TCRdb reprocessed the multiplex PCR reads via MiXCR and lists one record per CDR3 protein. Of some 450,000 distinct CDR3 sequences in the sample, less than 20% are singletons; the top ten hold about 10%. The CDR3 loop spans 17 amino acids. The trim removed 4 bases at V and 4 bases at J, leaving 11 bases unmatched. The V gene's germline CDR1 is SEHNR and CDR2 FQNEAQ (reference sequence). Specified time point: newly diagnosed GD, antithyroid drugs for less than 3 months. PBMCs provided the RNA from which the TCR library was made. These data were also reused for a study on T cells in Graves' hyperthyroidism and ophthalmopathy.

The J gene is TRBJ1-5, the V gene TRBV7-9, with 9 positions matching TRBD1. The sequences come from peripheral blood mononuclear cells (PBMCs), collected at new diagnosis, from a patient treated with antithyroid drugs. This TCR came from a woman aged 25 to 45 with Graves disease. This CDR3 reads CASSSTRTGTGNQPQHF. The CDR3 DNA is TGTGCCAGCAGCTCAACTAGGACCGGGACAGGGAATCAGCCCCAGCATTTT.